These 18 T cell receptor beta chains were all obtained from the same sample, sequenced in a study of cytomegalovirus exposure and HLA in healthy donors. The primer mix had 60 Vbeta and 13 Jbeta primers. The data were produced by immunoSEQ multiplex PCR, yet TCRdb's version contains in-frame clones alone and is incomplete. This table holds fewer than 250,000 clones, 87% found once. The sequencing sample was made of PBMCs. These receptors originate from a boy aged 2 to 10 in good health and CMV-seronegative.

The chain is built from TRBV6-1 and TRBJ2-7; TRBD1 is a possible D gene (5 bases). The CDR3 covers 13 residues. Germline CDR1 is MNHNS and CDR2 is SASEGT. Deletions cut 7 bases from V and 3 bases from J, with 13 bases between. The CDR3 DNA follows: TGTGCCAGCAAGTTGTACAGGCACTACGAGCAGTACTTC. As protein: CASKLYRHYEQYF.

V gene TRBV27 combines with J gene TRBJ1-1; D remains unclear. This CDR3 is 13 amino acids long. Trimming stripped 4 bases from V and 0 bases from J, with 6 bases between. The germline CDR1 and CDR2 sequences are MNHEY and SMNVEV (reference sequence). As DNA, the CDR3 is TGTGCCAGCAGTTGGGGAGTGAACACTGAAGCTTTCTTT. It translates to CASSWGVNTEAFF.

The chain links TRBV11-2 to TRBJ1-4; 8 bases line up with TRBD1. In germline, CDR1 is SGHAT, CDR2 FQNNGV. J was trimmed by 3 bases and V by 6 bases; bases with no gene match: 9. This CDR3 region has 16 residues. The CDR3 spells CASSPYGQGANEKLFF. CDR3 in DNA: TGTGCCAGCAGTCCCTATGGACAGGGAGCTAATGAAAAACTGTTTTTT.

The chain combines TRBV7-9 with TRBJ2-7; the D is unclear. Trimming cost V 2 bases and J 4 bases, with 6 bases left between them. Germline V gives CDR1 SEHNR, CDR2 FQNEAQ (reference sequence). The CDR3 spans 12 residues. CDR3 loop: CASSLNWYEQYF. The CDR3 nucleotides read TGTGCCAGCAGCTTAAACTGGTACGAGCAGTACTTC.

The chain has TRBV7-9 and TRBJ2-5; 10 bases are shared with TRBD1. The CDR3 is 14 amino acids. CDR1 is SEHNR, CDR2 FQNEAQ, per germline (reference sequence). Trimming took 5 bases from V and 5 from J; bases not matched to a gene: 5. CDR3 in DNA: TGTGCCAGCAGCGAGACAGGGGGCGGGGAGACCCAGTACTTC. Amino acids: CASSETGGGETQYF.

The J gene is TRBJ1-3, the V gene TRBV13, with D possibly TRBD1 on 5 matching bases. Germline V CDR1 and CDR2: PRHDT, FYEKMQ (reference sequence). The CDR3 is 14 amino acids. Trimming left V 0 bases short and J 4 bases short, with 7 bases between. This CDR3 reads CASSLGRGGNTIYF. The CDR3 nucleotides read TGTGCCAGCAGCTTAGGCCGGGGGGGAAACACCATATATTTT.

The chain has TRBV25-1 and TRBJ2-5; 7 nucleotides agree with TRBD2. The CDR3 has 15 residues. The V and J ends lost 1 base and 4 bases, in that order; junction bases with no gene match: 6. Germline CDR1 MGHDK, CDR2 SYGVNS. The CDR3 spells CASSESSGIPETQYF. Here the CDR3 DNA reads TGTGCCAGCAGTGAATCGAGCGGGATCCCAGAGACCCAGTACTTC.

This chain uses TRBV6-5 with TRBJ2-7; the D gene is possibly TRBD2 (5 bases). The germline V and J ends were trimmed by 4 bases and 0 bases, with 13 bases remaining between them. Germline CDR1 MNHEY, CDR2 SVGAGI. The CDR3 covers 15 residues. CDR3 in amino acids: CASSLSGGNSYEQYF. The CDR3 coding sequence is TGTGCCAGCAGTTTAAGCGGAGGAAACTCCTACGAGCAGTACTTC.

This sequence joins TRBV11-2 and TRBJ2-7, with TRBD2 matching 11 bases. This CDR3 is built from 17 residues. Per germline, CDR1 SGHAT and CDR2 FQNNGV. After removal of 5 bases from V and 4 bases from J, the junction contained 13 bases not matched to a gene. The DNA of the CDR3 is TGTGCCAGCAGCCTTGTAGCGGGAGGGCCAACGGTGTACGAGCAGTACTTC. Its translation is CASSLVAGGPTVYEQYF.

The CDR3 sequence: CASSPTTGGSEQYF. Written as DNA, the CDR3 is TGTGCCAGTAGTCCTACGACAGGGGGCTCCGAGCAGTACTTC. The chain is built from TRBV19 and TRBJ2-7, with 10 bases matching TRBD1. Germline trimming cut 5 bases from V and 6 bases from J; bases unmatched to any gene: 7. CDR1 and CDR2 (germline): LNHDA, SQIVND (reference sequence). The CDR3 covers 14 residues.

The gene calls are TRBV6-5 and TRBJ2-3; tentative D call: TRBD2 (6 bases). Germline V gene sequence: CDR1 MNHEY, CDR2 SVGAGI. This CDR3 contains 15 residues. The germline V and J ends were trimmed by 7 bases and 1 base, with 15 bases remaining between them. CDR3: CASTSWASGTDTQYF. The CDR3 bases are TGTGCCAGCACCAGTTGGGCTAGCGGCACAGATACGCAGTATTTT.

This clone appeared a few times. V gene TRBV5-6 combines with J gene TRBJ2-7; D not certain. CDR3 length: 13 amino acids. V was pared by 0 bases and J by 4 bases, with 8 bases between. Germline values: CDR1 SGHDT, CDR2 YYEEEE. The CDR3 DNA is TGTGCCAGCAGCTTGGTACAGCCGTACGAGCAGTACTTC. Its translation: CASSLVQPYEQYF. Complete variable domain (other parts from reference TRBV5-6 and TRBJ2-7): DAGVTQSPTHLIKTRGQQVTLRCSPKSGHDTVSWYQQALGQGPQFIFQYYEEEERQRGNFPDRFSGHQFPNYSSELNVNALLLGDSALYLCASSLVQPYEQYFGPGTRLTVT.

CDR3: CASSPWTSGYEQYF. The CDR3 nucleotides read TGTGCCAGCAGCCCATGGACTAGCGGCTACGAGCAGTACTTC. The chain joins TRBV11-1 to TRBJ2-7; 10 bases map to TRBD2. The CDR3 is 14 residues long. Germline CDR1 reads SGHAT; CDR2 reads FQDESV (reference sequence). V lost 5 bases, J lost 3 bases, and 4 bases stayed unmatched.

The chain carries TRBV5-1 and TRBJ2-1; 9 bases line up with TRBD2. Germline CDR1 reads SGHRS; CDR2 reads YFSETQ. The CDR3 runs to 15 residues. J lost 4 bases, V lost 2 bases, and 4 bases had no gene match. CDR3 DNA: TGCGCCAGCAGCTTTTCTAGCGGGGATTACAATGAGCAGTTCTTC. Protein product: CASSFSSGDYNEQFF.

V and J are TRBV18 and TRBJ2-7; the match to TRBD1 covers 7 bases. The germline gives CDR1 KGHSH, CDR2 LQKENI. The length of the CDR3 is 15 residues. V shed 2 bases, J shed 6 bases, and the junction held 10 bases outside the gene matches. CDR3 sequence: CASSPAATGNGEQYF. The CDR3 bases are TGTGCCAGCTCACCAGCCGCGACAGGGAACGGCGAGCAGTACTTC.

The rearrangement uses TRBV9 and TRBJ2-1; TRBD1 agrees at 8 bases. Germline V CDR1 and CDR2: SGDLS, YYNGEE. V lost 0 bases and J lost 8; bases outside the gene matches: 4. This CDR3 is 14 amino acids long. CDR3 sequence (DNA): TGTGCCAGCAGCGTAGGGACAGGGTTGCATGAGCAGTTCTTC. Translating gives CASSVGTGLHEQFF. Drawing the rest from reference TRBV9 and TRBJ2-1, the complete variable domain is DSGVTQTPKHLITATGQRVTLRCSPRSGDLSVYWYQQSLDQGLQFLIQYYNGEERAKGNILERFSAQQFPDLHSELNLSSLELGDSALYFCASSVGTGLHEQFFGPGTRLTVL.

The CDR3 is CASSLVQGAYEQYF. The CDR3 bases are TGTGCCAGCAGCTTAGTACAGGGGGCTTACGAGCAGTACTTC. The V and J genes are TRBV7-8 and TRBJ2-7; TRBD1 agrees at 9 bases. This CDR3 contains 14 residues. Unmatched junction bases numbered 2, after V lost 1 base and J lost 4 bases. Germline assignment: CDR1 SGHVS and CDR2 FQNEAQ.

The chain couples TRBV2 to TRBJ2-6, with D perhaps matching TRBD1 (5 bases). From germline, CDR1 is SNHLY and CDR2 FYNNEI. With 7 bases removed from V and 2 bases from J, the gap between germline ends came to 12 bases. The CDR3 totals 15 residues. In nucleotides, the CDR3 is TGTGCCAGCAAAGGGGATCTCCCTGGGGCCAACGTCCTGACTTTC. This translates into CASKGDLPGANVLTF.